Listed here are 14 T cell receptor beta chains from one sample, sequenced in a study of cytomegalovirus exposure and HLA in healthy donors. PCR used 60 Vbeta primers and 13 Jbeta primers. TCRdb's copy holds only in-frame clones and misses some; the assay was immunoSEQ multiplex PCR. The sample yields about 130,000 clones, around four fifths seen once. Sequencing was performed on PBMCs. These receptors were obtained from a middle-aged woman in good health and CMV-seropositive.

This chain connects TRBV2 to TRBJ1-1; D unresolved. V was pared by 6 bases and J by 4 bases, with 12 bases between. Germline CDR1 SNHLY, CDR2 FYNNEI. This CDR3 spans 13 amino acids. Here the CDR3 reads CASRAGQITEAFF. CDR3 sequence (DNA): TGTGCCAGCAGGGCTGGGCAGATCACTGAAGCTTTCTTT. Based on the CDR3 plus reference TRBV2 and TRBJ1-1, the full variable domain is EPEVTQTPSHQVTQMGQEVILRCVPISNHLYFYWYRQILGQKVEFLVSFYNNEISEKSEIFDDQFSVERPDGSNFTLKIRSTKLEDSAMYFCASRAGQITEAFFGQGTRLTVV.

As DNA, the CDR3 is TGTGCCAGCAGGTCCCCAGGGTTCTCTGGAAACACCATATATTTT. It specifies CASRSPGFSGNTIYF. The chain recombines TRBV2 with TRBJ1-3; perhaps TRBD1 as D (5 bases). The CDR3 consists of 15 residues. V was trimmed by 6 bases and J by 0 bases, leaving 12 bases between them. CDR1 and CDR2 (germline): SNHLY, FYNNEI. The variable domain in full, completed from reference TRBV2 and TRBJ1-3, reads EPEVTQTPSHQVTQMGQEVILRCVPISNHLYFYWYRQILGQKVEFLVSFYNNEISEKSEIFDDQFSVERPDGSNFTLKIRSTKLEDSAMYFCASRSPGFSGNTIYFGEGSWLTVV.

The chain carries TRBV6-5 and TRBJ1-3; 7 positions agree with TRBD1. Germline V lookup: CDR1 MNHEY, CDR2 SVGAGI. The CDR3 is 12 amino acids. V shed 4 bases, J shed 13 bases, and the junction held 7 bases outside the gene matches. CDR3 in amino acids: CASSSDRDRIYF. The CDR3 nucleotides are TGTGCCAGCAGTTCAGACCGGGACAGAATATATTTT.

The chain is built from TRBV6-1 and TRBJ1-5, with 7 bases aligning to TRBD1. The CDR3 totals 13 residues. CDR1 MNHNS and CDR2 SASEGT come from the germline V gene. Losses at the gene ends were 7 bases for V and 10 bases for J; bases not matched to a gene: 10. DNA of the CDR3: TGTGCCAGCAAATCGACAGGGACTGGACCCCAGCATTTT. Protein sequence: CASKSTGTGPQHF.

The V and J genes are TRBV29-1 and TRBJ2-3, with TRBD2 identical over 8 bases. This CDR3 has 14 residues. CDR1 and CDR2 from the germline V gene are SQVTM and ANQGSEA. The CDR3, as DNA: TGCAGTGCGCCGGCTAGCGGGTTCACAGATACGCAGTATTTT. As protein: CSAPASGFTDTQYF.

V gene TRBV7-2 combines with J gene TRBJ2-5; 8 nucleotides match TRBD2. The germline V gene encodes CDR1 SGHTA and CDR2 FQGNSA. V dropped 7 bases and J dropped 2; count of bases not matched to a gene: 9. CDR3 length equals 15 residues. CDR3 bases: TGTGCCAGCACCGGGACGGGGGGGCGTCAAGAGACCCAGTACTTC. Its translation: CASTGTGGRQETQYF.

The chain carries TRBV6-1 and TRBJ1-2, with 7 positions matching TRBD1. The CDR3 covers 14 residues. CDR1 and CDR2 from the germline V gene are MNHNS and SASEGT. Trimming took 5 bases from V and 0 from J; bases not matched to a gene: 3. CDR3 loop: CASSPDRANYGYTF. The DNA of the CDR3 is TGTGCCAGCAGTCCCGACAGGGCTAACTATGGCTACACCTTC.

The rearrangement joins TRBV11-3 to TRBJ2-1; D gene ambiguous. V lost 5 bases and J lost 6, with 8 bases in between. This CDR3 has 12 residues. Germline CDR1 is SGHNT and CDR2 is YENEEA. The CDR3 nucleotides read TGTGCCAGCAGCCCAAATTCCAATGAGCAGTTCTTC. Its translation is CASSPNSNEQFF.

The chain links TRBV6-5 to TRBJ2-5; D remains ambiguous. The length of the CDR3 is 14 residues. V shed 3 bases and J shed 2 bases, with 10 bases lying between them. CDR1 and CDR2 (germline): MNHEY, SVGAGI. The CDR3 DNA reads as TGTGCCAGCAGTTATTCGAGTGTACAAGAGACCCAGTACTTC. The encoded protein is CASSYSSVQETQYF.

This clone was counted only a few times. The CDR3 reads CASSPREFGANVLTF. As DNA, the CDR3 is TGCGCCAGCAGCCCGCGGGAGTTTGGGGCCAACGTCCTGACTTTC. The V and J genes are TRBV4-1 and TRBJ2-6; 7 bases fit TRBD2. CDR1 MGHRA and CDR2 YSYEKL come from the germline V gene. The trim removed 4 bases at V and 3 bases at J, leaving 3 bases unmatched. The CDR3 is made up of 15 amino acids.

This clone was observed a single time. The chain recombines TRBV20-1 with TRBJ2-3; no clear D gene. The germline V gene has CDR1 DFQATT and CDR2 SNEGSKA (reference sequence). The ends were cut back, 6 bases at V and 4 bases at J, with 8 bases in the middle. The CDR3 runs to 11 residues. This chain's CDR3 is CSALRPDTQYF. The CDR3 nucleotides read TGCAGTGCACTCAGGCCAGATACGCAGTATTTT.

The J gene is TRBJ2-7, the V gene TRBV7-3; D is uncertain. Germline V gene sequence: CDR1 SGHTA, CDR2 FQGTGA. This CDR3 region has 14 residues. Deletions cut 5 bases from V and 5 bases from J, with 16 bases between. The DNA for the CDR3 is TGTGCCAGCAGCCCCGCTCCCCCTACGGACGAGCAGTACTTC. Translated: CASSPAPPTDEQYF.

The genes are TRBV27 and TRBJ2-7; perhaps TRBD1 as D (5 bases). In germline, CDR1 is MNHEY, CDR2 SMNVEV (reference sequence). The ends were cut back, 3 bases at V and 5 bases at J, with 14 bases in the middle. The CDR3 is 14 amino acids. The CDR3 sequence: CASSLGAGYDEQYF. In nucleotides, the CDR3 is TGTGCCAGCAGTTTGGGTGCAGGGTACGACGAGCAGTACTTC.

The chain couples TRBV6-6 to TRBJ2-5; D remains ambiguous. Germline V gives CDR1 MNHNY, CDR2 SVGAGI (reference sequence). This CDR3 region has 13 residues. The ends were cut back, 11 bases at V and 1 base at J, with 14 bases in the middle. CDR3 in amino acids: CAAGGPVQETQYF. The CDR3 DNA reads TGTGCCGCCGGTGGGCCAGTCCAAGAGACCCAGTACTTC.